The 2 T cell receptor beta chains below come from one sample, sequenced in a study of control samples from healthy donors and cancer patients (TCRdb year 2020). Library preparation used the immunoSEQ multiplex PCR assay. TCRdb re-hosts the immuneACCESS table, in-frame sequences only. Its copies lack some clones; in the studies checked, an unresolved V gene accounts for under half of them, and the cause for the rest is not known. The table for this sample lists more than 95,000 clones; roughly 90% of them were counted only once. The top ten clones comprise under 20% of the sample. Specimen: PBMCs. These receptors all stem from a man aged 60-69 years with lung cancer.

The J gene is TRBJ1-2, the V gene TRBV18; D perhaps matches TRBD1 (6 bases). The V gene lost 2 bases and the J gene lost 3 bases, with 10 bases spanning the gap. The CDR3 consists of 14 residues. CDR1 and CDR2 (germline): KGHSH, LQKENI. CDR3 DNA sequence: TGTGCCAGCTCACCAACAGGGAGGGACTATGGCTACACCTTC. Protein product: CASSPTGRDYGYTF.

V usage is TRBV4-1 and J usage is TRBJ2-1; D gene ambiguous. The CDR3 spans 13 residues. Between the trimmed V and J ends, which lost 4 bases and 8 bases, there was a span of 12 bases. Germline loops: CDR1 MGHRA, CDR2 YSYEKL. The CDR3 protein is CASSRPGAYEQFF. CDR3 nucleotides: TGCGCCAGCAGCCGCCCCGGTGCGTATGAGCAGTTCTTC.